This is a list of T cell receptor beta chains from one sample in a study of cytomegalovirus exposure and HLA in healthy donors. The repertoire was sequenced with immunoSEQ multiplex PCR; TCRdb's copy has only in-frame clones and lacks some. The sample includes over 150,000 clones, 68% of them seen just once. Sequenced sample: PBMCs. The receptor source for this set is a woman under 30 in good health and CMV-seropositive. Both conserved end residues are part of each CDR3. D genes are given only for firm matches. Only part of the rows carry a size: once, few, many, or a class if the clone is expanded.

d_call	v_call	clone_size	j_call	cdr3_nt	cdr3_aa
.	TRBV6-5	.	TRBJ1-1	TGTGCCAGCAGTTACTCGTTTACGGTTGGGGGGACCCAAGCTTTCTTT	CASSYSFTVGGTQAFF
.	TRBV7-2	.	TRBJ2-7	TGTGCCAGCAGCTTTCATCCAGGGGCCGAGCAGTACTTC	CASSFHPGAEQYF
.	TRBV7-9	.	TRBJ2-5	TGTGCCAGCAGCCTGTCCATGGGGAGTCGCCGGGAGACCCAGTACTTC	CASSLSMGSRRETQYF
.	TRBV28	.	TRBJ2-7	TGTGCCAGCAGTTCACAGCTCTACGAGCAGTACTTC	CASSSQLYEQYF
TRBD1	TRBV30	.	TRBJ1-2	TGTGCCTGGAGTGCCGGAGGGGACAGTTACTATGGCTACACCTTC	CAWSAGGDSYYGYTF
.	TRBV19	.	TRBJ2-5	TGTGCCAGTAGTTCAGAGCGGACCCAGTACTTC	CASSSERTQYF
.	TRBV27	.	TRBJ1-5	TGTGCCAGCGGACTTTATAGCAATCAGCCCCAGCATTTT	CASGLYSNQPQHF
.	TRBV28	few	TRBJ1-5	TGTGCCAGCAGTTCTCAGGGGTCGGGGCATCAGCCCCAGCATTTT	CASSSQGSGHQPQHF
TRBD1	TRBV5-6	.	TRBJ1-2	TGTGCCAGCATTTCTACCCAGGGGGCCTATGGCTACACCTTC	CASISTQGAYGYTF
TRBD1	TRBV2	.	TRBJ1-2	TGTGCCAGCAGTGTGGACAGGGCTAACTATGGCTACACCTTC	CASSVDRANYGYTF
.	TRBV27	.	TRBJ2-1	TGTGCCAGCAGTCTGAGACTCAGCTCCTACAATGAGCAGTTCTTC	CASSLRLSSYNEQFF
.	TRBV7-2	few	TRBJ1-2	TGTGCCAGCAGTACGACCCAGGGGACCCTAGACTACACCTTC	CASSTTQGTLDYTF
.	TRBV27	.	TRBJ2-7	TGTGCCAGCAGTTTGGCCAGAAACTACGAGCAGTACTTC	CASSLARNYEQYF
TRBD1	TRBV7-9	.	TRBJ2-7	TGTGCCAGCAGCTTAAGTCGACAGGGCGAGCAGTACTTC	CASSLSRQGEQYF
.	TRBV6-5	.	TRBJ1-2	TGTGCCAGCACCGAAAAGGGCTCCAGGGACTATGGCTACACCTTC	CASTEKGSRDYGYTF
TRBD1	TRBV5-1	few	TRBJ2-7	TGCGCCAGCAAACCCGACAGGGGATCGTCCGAGCAGTACTTC	CASKPDRGSSEQYF
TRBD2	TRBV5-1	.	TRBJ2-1	TGCGCCAGCAGCTTGACCTCCGGGACTACGGGTACAAATGAGCAGTTCTTC	CASSLTSGTTGTNEQFF
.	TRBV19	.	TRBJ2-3	TGTGCCAGTAGTGGTGGCCTTAGCACAGATACGCAGTATTTT	CASSGGLSTDTQYF
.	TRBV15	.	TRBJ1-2	TGTGCCACCAGCAGCCCAGCAGGGGTGGTAGGTTACACCTTC	CATSSPAGVVGYTF
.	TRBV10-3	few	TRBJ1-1	TGTGCCATCAGTGCAACAGAGAACACTGAAGCTTTCTTT	CAISATENTEAFF
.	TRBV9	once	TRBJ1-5	TGTGCCAGCAGCCCAGCAGGGGTATTCCAGCCCCAGCATTTT	CASSPAGVFQPQHF
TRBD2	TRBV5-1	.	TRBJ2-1	TGCGCCAGCAGCTTGGGTGGGGAGGGCTCCTACAATGAGCAGTTCTTC	CASSLGGEGSYNEQFF
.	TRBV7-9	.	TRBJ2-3	TGTGCCAGCAGCTTAGCGCGGAACACGCAGTATTTT	CASSLARNTQYF
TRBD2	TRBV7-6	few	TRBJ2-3	TGTGCCAGCAGCGTGAGCGGGAGCGGCACAGATACGCAGTATTTT	CASSVSGSGTDTQYF
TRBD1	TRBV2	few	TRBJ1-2	TGTGCCAGCAGTCAAGGGACAGGGGAGAGGTACTATGGCTACACCTTC	CASSQGTGERYYGYTF
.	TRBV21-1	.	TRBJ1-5	TGTGCCAGCAGCAAAGCGAGGAAGCCTTCCAATCAGCCCCAGCATTTT	CASSKARKPSNQPQHF
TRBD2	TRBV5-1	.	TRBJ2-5	TGCGCCAGCACCCAGACTAGCGGGATAGAGACCCAGTACTTC	CASTQTSGIETQYF
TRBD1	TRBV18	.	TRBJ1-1	TGTGCCAGCTCACCAAACAGGGGATGGACTGAAGCTTTCTTT	CASSPNRGWTEAFF
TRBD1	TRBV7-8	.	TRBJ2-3	TGTGCCAGCAGCGCAGACAGGGGTCTTTCAGATACGCAGTATTTT	CASSADRGLSDTQYF
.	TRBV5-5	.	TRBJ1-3	TGTGCCAGCAGCGCCGGACAGTCGAGAAACACCATATATTTT	CASSAGQSRNTIYF
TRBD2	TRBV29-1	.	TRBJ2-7	TGCAGCGTAGGACTAGTTTGGGACGAGCAGTACTTC	CSVGLVWDEQYF
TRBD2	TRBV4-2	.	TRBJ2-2	TGTGCCAGCAGCCGCCGACTAGCGGGGGTCACCGGGGAGCTGTTTTTT	CASSRRLAGVTGELFF
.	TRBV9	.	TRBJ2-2	TGTGCCAGCAGAGAGGGGGGAGGGGGCACCGGGGAGCTGTTTTTT	CASREGGGGTGELFF
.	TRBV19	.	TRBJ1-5	TGTGCCAGTAGTATTCGGGACTCTAATCAGCCCCAGCATTTT	CASSIRDSNQPQHF
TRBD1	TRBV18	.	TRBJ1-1	TGTGCCAGCTCCCAAAGACAGGGGGCTCAAAACACTGAAGCTTTCTTT	CASSQRQGAQNTEAFF
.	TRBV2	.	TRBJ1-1	TGTGCCAGCAGGAAGGGCGGGGGGGCAACTGAAGCTTTCTTT	CASRKGGGATEAFF
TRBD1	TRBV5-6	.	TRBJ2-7	TGTGCCAGCAGCCCGGACAGGCTGGGCGAGCAGTACTTC	CASSPDRLGEQYF
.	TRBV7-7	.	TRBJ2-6	TGTGCTAGCAGCTCAGAAAGTCACTCTGGGGCCAACGTCCTGACTTTC	CASSSESHSGANVLTF
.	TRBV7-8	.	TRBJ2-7	TGTGCCAGCAGCTTAGGCTCTTGGCCCTCCGGGTACGAGCAGTACTTC	CASSLGSWPSGYEQYF
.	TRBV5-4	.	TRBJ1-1	TGTGCCAGCAGCCTGGGGGGGGGCGGAAGTCCGGAAGCTTTCTTT	CASSLGGGGSPEAFF
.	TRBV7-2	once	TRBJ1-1	TGTGCCAGCAGCTTAGTCGGGGGGGGCACTGAAGCTTTCTTT	CASSLVGGGTEAFF
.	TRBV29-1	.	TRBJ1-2	TGCAGCGTGGAGAATGGCTACACCTTC	CSVENGYTF
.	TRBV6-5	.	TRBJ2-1	TGTGCCAGCAGTTCCTACCTAGGGGGCGGGGACAATGAGCAGTTCTTC	CASSSYLGGGDNEQFF
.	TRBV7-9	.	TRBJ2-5	TGTGCCAGCAGCTTCCAGCAAGAGACCCAGTACTTC	CASSFQQETQYF
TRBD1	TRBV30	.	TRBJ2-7	TGTGCCTGGAGTTTTCCGGGACAGGGGTATGTGCAGTACTTC	CAWSFPGQGYVQYF
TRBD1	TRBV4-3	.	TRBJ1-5	TGCGCCAGCAGCGCCCGGGACAGAGATCAGCCCCAGCATTTT	CASSARDRDQPQHF
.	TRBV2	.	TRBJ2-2	TGTGCCAGCAGCCCTCGTAGCGGAAGGAACACCGGGGAGCTGTTTTTT	CASSPRSGRNTGELFF
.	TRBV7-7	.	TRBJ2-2	TGTGCTAGCAGCTTCTCCCGCATCGGCACCGGGGAGCTGTTTTTT	CASSFSRIGTGELFF
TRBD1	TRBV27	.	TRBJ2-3	TGTGCCAGCAGCCGGGACAGGGGGCGCCCAGATACGCAGTATTTT	CASSRDRGRPDTQYF
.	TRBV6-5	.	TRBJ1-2	TGTGCCAGCAGTTACCAACAGGGACCCTATGGCTACACCTTC	CASSYQQGPYGYTF